This TCR beta chain was identified during a study of beta chain features in type 1 diabetes. The CDR3 covers 14 residues. Trimming took 5 bases from V and 5 from J; bases not matched to a gene: 6. In germline, CDR1 is SGHTA, CDR2 FQGNSA. Expressed TCRB transcripts were sequenced after all isolated RNA was converted to cDNA. Sequencing was performed with immunoSEQ multiplex PCR; in TCRdb, only in-frame clones are kept and a portion is missing. There are approximately 150,000 clones in the sample; over 8% occur only once, and about 0.6% lies in the top ten. V usage is TRBV7-2 and J usage is TRBJ2-5; 9 positions agree with TRBD2. This clonotype was obtained from a woman between 35 and 50 years old in good health. The source material was central memory CD4+ T cells from blood. CDR3 amino acids: CASSQTSGRETQYF. The CDR3 region has the DNA TGTGCCAGCAGCCAGACTAGCGGAAGGGAGACCCAGTACTTC.